This T cell receptor (beta chain) was sequenced in a study of blood T cell repertoires in COVID-19 (dated by TCRdb to 2018 to 2021). Looking at the study overall: Samples covering the acute and convalescent phases of COVID-19 were provided by collaborators in the United States, Italy and Spain. Nearly every sample came with metadata listing a de-identified subject ID, COVID-19 status, age in years and sex. Subjects who had been exposed to COVID-19, were actively infected with it, or had recovered from it provided the deeply sampled blood TCRbeta repertoires that made up the dataset. The samples were drawn from two sources: the first 160 participants of the ongoing ImmuneRACE study, and 950 to 1,500 subjects contributed by 6 global collaborators. The repertoires were released in a freely available public database meant as a resource for research on the immune response to SARS-CoV-2. The material from the prospective study consisted of cDNA or gDNA derived from T cells, B-cell-depleted T cells, or PBMCs. Where available, HLA class I and class II types were obtained from metadata supplied by the sample provider rather than from assay-based typing.

On the study overall, not on this receptor specifically: The quantity of clinical and demographic metadata differed by source and by participant and was supplied without curation.

TCRbeta CDR3 regions were amplified from genomic DNA using the immunoSEQ Assay, a bias-controlled multiplex PCR. Per the authors' processing: Nucleated cell counts per sample were estimated from amplification of reference gene primers within the assay. To quantify the absolute abundance of each unique TCRbeta CDR3 rearrangement, sequence reads were collapsed and filtered. Productive Simpson clonality was computed per sample as the square root of Simpson's diversity index over productive rearrangements. Entries here come from immuneACCESS through TCRdb and include only in-frame sequences with V and J called. Some clones fail to appear in such tables; in the studies checked, an unresolved V gene covers under half of the shortfall, and the cause of the remainder is unknown. The V and J calls and clone size were taken over from that table, and D and trimming were inferred from the DNA. The sample includes under 300,000 clones, with 70% to 90% observed a single time. Around 3.5% of the sample belongs to the ten largest clones.

From a lookup of the germline V gene (reference sequence), CDR1 and CDR2 are MNHNY and SVGAGI. The junction shows trimming of 0 bases on V and 6 bases on J, plus 11 bases between the germline ends. The CDR3 has 15 amino acids, counting the end cysteine and phenylalanine. Here the CDR3 DNA is all that survives: 45 bases in frame from base 1. Each collaborating institution followed its own protocols to collect whole blood in K2EDTA tubes. For TCRbeta analysis, collaborator samples were shipped as frozen whole blood, as isolated PBMCs, or as DNA extracted from either sample type. On this clone: The clone's antigen remains unknown. No base-level quality is on record; no much larger clone is a single base apart.

The specimen sequenced was peripheral blood. The receptor chain draws on TRBV6-6 and TRBJ2-2; the D gene is unclear. This clonotype was sampled from a woman aged 40-49 years with acute or convalescent COVID-19. At the DNA level, the sequence is TGTGCCAGCAGTTACTCTGAGTCCGCGGCCGGGGAGCTGTTTTTT. This gives the protein CASSYSESAAGELFF.